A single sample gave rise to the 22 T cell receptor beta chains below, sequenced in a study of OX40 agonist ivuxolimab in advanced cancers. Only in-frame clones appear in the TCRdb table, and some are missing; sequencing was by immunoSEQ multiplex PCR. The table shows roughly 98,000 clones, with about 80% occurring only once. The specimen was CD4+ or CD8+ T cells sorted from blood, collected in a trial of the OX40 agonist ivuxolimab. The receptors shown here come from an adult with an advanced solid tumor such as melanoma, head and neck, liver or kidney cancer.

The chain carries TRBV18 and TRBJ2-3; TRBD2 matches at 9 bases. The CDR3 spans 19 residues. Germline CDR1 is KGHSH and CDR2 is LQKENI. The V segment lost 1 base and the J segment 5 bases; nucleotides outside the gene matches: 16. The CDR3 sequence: CASSPLRTSLAGARDTQYF. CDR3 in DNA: TGTGCCAGCTCACCACTCAGGACATCCTTAGCGGGAGCTAGAGATACGCAGTATTTT.

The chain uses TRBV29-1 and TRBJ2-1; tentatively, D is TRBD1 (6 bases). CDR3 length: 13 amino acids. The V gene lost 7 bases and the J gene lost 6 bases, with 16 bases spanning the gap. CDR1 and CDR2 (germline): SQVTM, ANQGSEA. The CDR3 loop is CSATLGAGNEQFF. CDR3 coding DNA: TGCAGCGCCACTCTGGGGGCTGGCAATGAGCAGTTCTTC.

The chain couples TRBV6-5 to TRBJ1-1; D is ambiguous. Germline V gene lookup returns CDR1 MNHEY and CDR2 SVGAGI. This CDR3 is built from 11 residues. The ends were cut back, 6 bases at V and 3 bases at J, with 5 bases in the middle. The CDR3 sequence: CASRGYTEAFF. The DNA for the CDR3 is TGTGCCAGCAGGGGTTACACTGAAGCTTTCTTT.

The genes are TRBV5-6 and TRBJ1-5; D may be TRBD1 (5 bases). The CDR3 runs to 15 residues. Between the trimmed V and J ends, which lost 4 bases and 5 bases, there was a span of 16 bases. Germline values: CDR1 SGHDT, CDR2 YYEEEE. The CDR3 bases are TGTGCCAGCAGCAGGAACGGCAGGGAGGATCAGCCCCAGCATTTT. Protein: CASSRNGREDQPQHF.

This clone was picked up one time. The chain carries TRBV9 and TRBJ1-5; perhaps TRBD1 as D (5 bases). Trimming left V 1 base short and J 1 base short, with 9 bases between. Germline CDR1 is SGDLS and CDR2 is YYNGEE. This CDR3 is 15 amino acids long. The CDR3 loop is CASSVTGQSNQPQHF. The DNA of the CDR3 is TGTGCCAGCAGCGTAACAGGCCAAAGCAATCAGCCCCAGCATTTT.

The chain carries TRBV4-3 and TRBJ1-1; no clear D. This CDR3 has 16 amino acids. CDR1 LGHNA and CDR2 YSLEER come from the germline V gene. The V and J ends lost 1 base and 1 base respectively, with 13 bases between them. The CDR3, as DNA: TGCGCCAGCAGCCAAGGTTGGAGGGAAAGGAACACTGAAGCTTTCTTT. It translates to CASSQGWRERNTEAFF.

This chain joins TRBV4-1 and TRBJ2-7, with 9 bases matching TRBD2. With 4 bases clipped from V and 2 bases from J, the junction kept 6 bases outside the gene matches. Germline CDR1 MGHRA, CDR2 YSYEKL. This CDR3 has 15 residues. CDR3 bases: TGCGCCAGCAGCCCTCAGCGGGAGGTGCCCTACGAGCAGTACTTC. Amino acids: CASSPQREVPYEQYF.

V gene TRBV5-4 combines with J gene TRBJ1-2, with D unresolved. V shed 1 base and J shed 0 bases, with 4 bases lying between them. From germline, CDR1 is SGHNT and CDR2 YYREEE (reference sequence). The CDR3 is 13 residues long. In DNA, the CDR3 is TGTGCCAGCAGCTTGCCACCTAACTATGGCTACACCTTC. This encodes CASSLPPNYGYTF.

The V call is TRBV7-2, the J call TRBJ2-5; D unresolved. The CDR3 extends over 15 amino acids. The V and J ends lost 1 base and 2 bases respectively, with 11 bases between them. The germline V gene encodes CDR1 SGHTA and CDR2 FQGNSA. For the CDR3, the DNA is TGTGCCAGCAGCTTAGTGGTGGACCCGCAAGAGACCCAGTACTTC. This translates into CASSLVVDPQETQYF.

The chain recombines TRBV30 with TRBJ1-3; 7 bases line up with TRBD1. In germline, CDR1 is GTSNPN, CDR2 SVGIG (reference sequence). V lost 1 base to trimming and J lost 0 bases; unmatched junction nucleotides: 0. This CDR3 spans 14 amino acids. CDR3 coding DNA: TGTGCCTGGAGTGAGGGGGCCTCTGGAAACACCATATATTTT. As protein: CAWSEGASGNTIYF.

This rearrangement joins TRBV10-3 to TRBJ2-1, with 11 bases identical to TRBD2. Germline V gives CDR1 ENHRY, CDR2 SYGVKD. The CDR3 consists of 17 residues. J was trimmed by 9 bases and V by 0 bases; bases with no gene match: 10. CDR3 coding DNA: TGTGCCATCAGTGAGTCTCTTAGCGGGAGGGCCTTTTCTGAGCAGTTCTTC. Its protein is CAISESLSGRAFSEQFF.

CDR3 region: CASRNGLVNTGELFF. CDR3 coding DNA: TGCGCCAGCAGGAACGGACTCGTGAACACCGGGGAGCTGTTTTTT. The chain employs TRBV4-3 and TRBJ2-2, with D perhaps TRBD2 (5 bases). Trimming shortened V by 6 bases and J by 1 base, and 12 bases separated the two germline ends. Germline-derived CDR1 and CDR2 are LGHNA and YSLEER. The CDR3 has 15 residues.

The CDR3 reads CATHQGTAAEAFF. The CDR3 coding sequence is TGTGCCACCCATCAGGGGACAGCGGCTGAAGCTTTCTTT. The V gene is TRBV6-5, the J gene TRBJ1-1, with 7 bases fitting TRBD1. The CDR3 is 13 amino acids. The trim removed 10 bases at V and 6 bases at J, leaving 11 bases unmatched. CDR1 and CDR2 (germline): MNHEY, SVGAGI.

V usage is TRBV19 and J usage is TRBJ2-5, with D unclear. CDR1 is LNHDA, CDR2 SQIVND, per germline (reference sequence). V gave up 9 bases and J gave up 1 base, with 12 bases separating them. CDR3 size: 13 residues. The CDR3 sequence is CASSWALQETQYF. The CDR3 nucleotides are TGTGCCAGCAGCTGGGCACTCCAAGAGACCCAGTACTTC. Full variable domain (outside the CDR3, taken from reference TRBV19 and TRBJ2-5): DGGITQSPKYLFRKEGQNVTLSCEQNLNHDAMYWYRQDPGQGLRLIYYSQIVNDFQKGDIAEGYSVSREKKESFPLTVTSAQKNPTAFYLCASSWALQETQYFGPGTRLLVL.

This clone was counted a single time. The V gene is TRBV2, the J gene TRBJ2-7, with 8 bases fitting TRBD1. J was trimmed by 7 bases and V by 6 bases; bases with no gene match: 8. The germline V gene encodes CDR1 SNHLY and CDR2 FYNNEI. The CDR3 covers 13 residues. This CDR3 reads CASSTQGAREQYF. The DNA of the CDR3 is TGTGCCAGCAGCACTCAGGGGGCGAGAGAGCAGTACTTC.

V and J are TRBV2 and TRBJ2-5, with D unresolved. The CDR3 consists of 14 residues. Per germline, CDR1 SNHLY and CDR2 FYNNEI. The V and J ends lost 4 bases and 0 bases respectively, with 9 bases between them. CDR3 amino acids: CASSGRSYQETQYF. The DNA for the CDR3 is TGTGCCAGCAGTGGACGAAGCTACCAAGAGACCCAGTACTTC.

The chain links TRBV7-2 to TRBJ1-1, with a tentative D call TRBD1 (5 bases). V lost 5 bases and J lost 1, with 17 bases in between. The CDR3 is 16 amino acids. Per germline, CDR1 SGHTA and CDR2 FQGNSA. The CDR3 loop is CASSLQPWQGNTEAFF. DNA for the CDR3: TGTGCCAGCAGCCTGCAGCCGTGGCAGGGGAACACTGAAGCTTTCTTT.

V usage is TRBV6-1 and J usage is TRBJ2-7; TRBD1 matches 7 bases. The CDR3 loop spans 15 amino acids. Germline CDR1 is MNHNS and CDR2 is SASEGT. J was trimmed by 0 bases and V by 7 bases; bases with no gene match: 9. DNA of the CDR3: TGTGCCAGCACCCGGGACAGCCTCGGCTCCTACGAGCAGTACTTC. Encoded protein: CASTRDSLGSYEQYF.

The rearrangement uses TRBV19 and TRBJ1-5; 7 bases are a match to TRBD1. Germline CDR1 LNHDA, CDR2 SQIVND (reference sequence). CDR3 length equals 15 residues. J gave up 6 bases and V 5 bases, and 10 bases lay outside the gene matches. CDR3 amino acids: CASSSHRGGGQPQHF. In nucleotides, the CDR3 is TGTGCCAGTAGTTCACACAGGGGAGGGGGTCAGCCCCAGCATTTT. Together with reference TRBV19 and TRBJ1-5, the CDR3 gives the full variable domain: DGGITQSPKYLFRKEGQNVTLSCEQNLNHDAMYWYRQDPGQGLRLIYYSQIVNDFQKGDIAEGYSVSREKKESFPLTVTSAQKNPTAFYLCASSSHRGGGQPQHFGDGTRLSIL.

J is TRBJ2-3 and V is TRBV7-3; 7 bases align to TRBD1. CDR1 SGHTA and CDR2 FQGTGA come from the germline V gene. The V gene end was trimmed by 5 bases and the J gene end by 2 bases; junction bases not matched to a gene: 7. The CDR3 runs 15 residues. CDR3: CASSRQGSFTDTQYF. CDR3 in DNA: TGTGCCAGCAGCAGACAGGGTTCGTTCACAGATACGCAGTATTTT.

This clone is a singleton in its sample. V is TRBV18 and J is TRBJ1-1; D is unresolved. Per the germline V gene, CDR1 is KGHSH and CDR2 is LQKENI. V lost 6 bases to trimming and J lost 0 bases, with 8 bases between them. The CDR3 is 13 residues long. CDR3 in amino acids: CASSYDLNTEAFF. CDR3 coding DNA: TGTGCCAGCTCTTACGACTTGAACACTGAAGCTTTCTTT. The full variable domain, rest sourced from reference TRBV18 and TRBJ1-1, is NAGVMQNPRHLVRRRGQEARLRCSPMKGHSHVYWYRQLPEEGLKFMVYLQKENIIDESGMPKERFSAEFPKEGPSILRIQQVVRGDSAAYFCASSYDLNTEAFFGQGTRLTVV.

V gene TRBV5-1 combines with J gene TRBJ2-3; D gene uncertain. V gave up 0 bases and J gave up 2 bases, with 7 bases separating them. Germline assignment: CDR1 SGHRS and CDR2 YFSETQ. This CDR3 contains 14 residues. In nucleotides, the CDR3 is TGCGCCAGCAGCTTGGTCCAAAACACAGATACGCAGTATTTT. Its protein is CASSLVQNTDTQYF.